Listed here are 16 T cell receptor beta chains from one sample, sequenced in a study. TCRdb reanalysed the reads using MiXCR and keeps one entry per CDR3 protein. The repertoire holds over 14,000 distinct CDR3 sequences, with about 38% as singletons. Source material: blood. These receptors were collected from a human donor.

DNA for the CDR3: TGTGCCAGCAGCTTTTACAGGGGAGAGACCCAGTACTTC. Its protein product is CASSFYRGETQYF. The J gene is TRBJ2-5, the V gene TRBV7-2, with TRBD1 matching over 7 bases. Germline CDR1 SGHTA, CDR2 FQGNSA. V was clipped by 3 bases and J by 4 bases; unmatched bases: 2. The CDR3 has 13 amino acids.

The V and J genes are TRBV29-1 and TRBJ1-2, with D hard to call. CDR1 is SQVTM, CDR2 ANQGSEA, per germline. The CDR3 has 13 residues. Trimming removed 5 bases at V and 3 bases at J, with 13 bases between. CDR3 nucleotide sequence: TGCAGCGTTAGTACGGGTATGGACTATGGCTACACCTTC. This encodes CSVSTGMDYGYTF.

Details on this clonotype: A much larger clone differs from this one at a single base, so this may be a read error. The chain carries TRBV4-3 and TRBJ2-2; TRBD2 agrees at 10 bases. The CDR3 sequence is 14 residues long. Germline CDR1 LGHNA, CDR2 YSLEER. V lost 8 bases to trimming and J lost 7 bases; unmatched junction nucleotides: 7. The CDR3 region is CASAGLARVGELFF. CDR3 in DNA: TGCGCCAGCGCGGGACTAGCGAGAGTCGGGGAGCTGTTTTTT.

At least ten counts were recorded for this clonotype. The chain links TRBV4-3 to TRBJ2-1, with D perhaps matching TRBD1 (6 bases). This CDR3 is built from 16 residues. Looked up from germline, CDR1 is LGHNA and CDR2 is YSLEER. V was clipped by 0 bases and J by 4 bases, with 13 bases between them. The DNA of the CDR3 is TGCGCCAGCAGCCAAGATCTGGGGGCAGGATACAATGAGCAGTTCTTC. Residues: CASSQDLGAGYNEQFF.

This clonotype was detected many times. This rearrangement joins TRBV4-2 to TRBJ2-1; D may be TRBD2 (5 bases). The V end lost 5 bases, the J end lost 12 bases, and 17 bases lay between the germline ends. The CDR3 runs 13 residues. Germline CDR1 and CDR2: LGHNA and YNFKEQ. In nucleotides, the CDR3 is TGTGCCAGCAGCGGGAGTTGGGTTATGAGGCAGTTCTTC. This codes for CASSGSWVMRQFF.

This clonotype has a count of ten or more. V is TRBV18 and J is TRBJ2-2, with D possibly being TRBD1 (6 bases). The V end lost 1 base, the J end lost 2 bases, and 8 bases lay between the germline ends. Looked up from germline, CDR1 is KGHSH and CDR2 is LQKENI. This CDR3 spans 15 amino acids. The CDR3 nucleotides are TGTGCCAGCTCACCACGAGGGGGAAACACCGGGGAGCTGTTTTTT. Residues: CASSPRGGNTGELFF.

In this sample, this clonotype turned up many times. This rearrangement joins TRBV4-3 to TRBJ1-6; TRBD1 aligns across 8 bases. Germline CDR1 and CDR2: LGHNA and YSLEER. The V gene end was trimmed by 3 bases and the J gene end by 0 bases; junction bases not matched to a gene: 7. CDR3 size: 18 residues. This CDR3 reads CASSHGTGGRSYNSPLHF. DNA of the CDR3: TGCGCCAGCAGCCACGGCACAGGGGGTCGCTCCTATAATTCACCCCTCCACTTT.

Notes on this clonotype: This clone may be a read error of a much larger clone one base away. This chain connects TRBV30 to TRBJ2-5, with D uncertain. Germline V gene data show CDR1 as GTSNPN and CDR2 as SVGIG (reference sequence). Trimming stripped 3 bases from V and 11 bases from J, with 19 bases between. The CDR3 loop spans 13 amino acids. CDR3 protein: CAWSQTSGNEQYF. Written as DNA, the CDR3 is TGTGCCTGGAGCCAGACTTCCGGCAATGAGCAGTACTTC.

This clonotype showed up many times. The chain recombines TRBV14 with TRBJ1-1; possibly TRBD1 for D (6 bases). CDR1 and CDR2 from the germline V gene are SGHDN and FVKESK. The length of the CDR3 is 16 residues. The V end lost 0 bases, the J end lost 0 bases, and 11 bases lay between the germline ends. This CDR3 reads CASSQDRGTVNTEAFF. Here the CDR3 DNA reads TGTGCCAGCAGCCAAGATAGGGGGACGGTGAACACTGAAGCTTTCTTT.

This clonotype appeared many times. This chain joins TRBV29-1 and TRBJ1-4, with D possibly matching TRBD1 (6 bases). Germline CDR1 and CDR2: SQVTM and ANQGSEA. The CDR3 runs to 15 residues. The V end was cut by 5 bases, the J end by 4 bases, with 17 bases between. The CDR3 loop reads CSVSPGQNFNEKLFF. The CDR3 region has the DNA TGCAGCGTTTCCCCTGGACAGAACTTTAATGAAAAACTGTTTTTT.

This clonotype was seen at least ten times. The chain joins TRBV4-3 to TRBJ2-7, with 7 bases that match TRBD2. The CDR3 runs 13 residues. Trimming at V came to 0 bases and at J to 9 bases, leaving 5 bases not matched to a gene. CDR1 LGHNA and CDR2 YSLEER come from the germline V gene. The CDR3 is CASSQDGGGAQYF. In nucleotides, the CDR3 is TGCGCCAGCAGCCAAGATGGGGGAGGGGCGCAGTACTTC.

This clonotype is medium-sized within its sample. The chain employs TRBV4-3 and TRBJ2-7, with 11 bases matching TRBD2. The CDR3 is 16 residues long. V was pared by 3 bases and J by 3 bases, with 7 bases of the junction left unmatched. The germline V gene has CDR1 LGHNA and CDR2 YSLEER. CDR3 DNA: TGCGCCAGCAGCCATCTAACTAGCGGGAGTAACTACGAGCAGTACTTC. Its translation is CASSHLTSGSNYEQYF.

The chain joins TRBV4-1 to TRBJ2-3; D is undetermined. Germline V gene data show CDR1 as MGHRA and CDR2 as YSYEKL. The CDR3 totals 13 residues. Between the trimmed V and J ends, which lost 3 bases and 3 bases, there was a span of 7 bases. In DNA form, the CDR3 reads TGCGCCAGCAGCCACCCCCGGACAGATACGCAGTATTTT. Residues: CASSHPRTDTQYF.

By sample fraction, this clonotype is medium-sized. The V call is TRBV20-1, the J call TRBJ2-1, with D possibly TRBD1 on 5 matching bases. CDR3 length: 11 residues. Germline lookup yields CDR1 DFQATT and CDR2 SNEGSKA (reference sequence). The chain's CDR3 is CSAGSYNEQFF. The CDR3 coding sequence is TGCAGCGCAGGGTCCTACAATGAGCAGTTCTTC.

There are many counts of this clonotype. The genes are TRBV27 and TRBJ2-7; D may correspond to TRBD1 or TRBD2 (5 bases each). CDR3 size: 15 residues. V gave up 4 bases and J gave up 2 bases, with 15 bases separating them. The germline gives CDR1 MNHEY, CDR2 SMNVEV (reference sequence). The CDR3 reads CASSSGGSFAYEQYF. CDR3 coding DNA: TGTGCCAGCAGTTCTGGGGGTAGCTTTGCCTACGAGCAGTACTTC.

To note about this clonotype: This may be a read error, as it is one base from a much larger clone. V is TRBV20-1 and J is TRBJ2-3; tentatively, D is TRBD1 (5 bases). V was trimmed by 1 base and J by 4 bases, leaving 12 bases between them. In germline, CDR1 is DFQATT, CDR2 SNEGSKA (reference sequence). The CDR3 loop spans 14 amino acids. Written as DNA, the CDR3 is TGCAGTGCTAGAGGTCCGCAGGGTTCAGATACGCAGTATTTT. It translates to CSARGPQGSDTQYF.